Listed here are 13 T cell receptor beta chains from one sample, sequenced in a study of T cells in tuberculosis. Data came from immunoSEQ multiplex PCR; TCRdb stores just in-frame clones and leaves some out. The sample has 30,000 to 45,000 clones; over 90% are singletons. Sequencing was performed on PBMCs. These receptors were obtained from a donor aged 5-35 years with latent tuberculosis or without tuberculosis infection.

The rearrangement joins TRBV7-9 to TRBJ2-7; 7 bases match TRBD1. V lost 8 bases to trimming and J lost 4 bases; unmatched junction nucleotides: 14. Germline lookup yields CDR1 SEHNR and CDR2 FQNEAQ (reference sequence). This CDR3 contains 15 residues. The CDR3 DNA reads TGTGCCAGCGGTACCTTCAAGGGGGCGCGGTACGAGCAGTACTTC. Its translation: CASGTFKGARYEQYF.

The rearrangement uses TRBV6-1 and TRBJ1-4; 7 bases map to TRBD1. V lost 8 bases to trimming and J lost 7 bases; unmatched junction nucleotides: 13. CDR1 MNHNS and CDR2 SASEGT come from the germline V gene. The CDR3 runs 15 residues. CDR3 residues: CASSGTVVFGEKLFF. CDR3 in DNA: TGTGCCAGCTCCGGGACAGTTGTCTTCGGTGAAAAACTGTTTTTT.

The chain recombines TRBV10-3 with TRBJ2-3; 8 bases are a match to TRBD2. This CDR3 is built from 15 residues. Germline CDR1 and CDR2: ENHRY and SYGVKD. V gave up 6 bases and J gave up 4 bases; unmatched junction bases: 9. Written as DNA, the CDR3 is TGTGCCATCAGGGAACTAGCGGACAAGGCAGATACGCAGTATTTT. Protein: CAIRELADKADTQYF.

J is TRBJ1-1 and V is TRBV5-1; 9 nucleotides line up with TRBD1. Per germline, CDR1 SGHRS and CDR2 YFSETQ. Unmatched junction bases numbered 8, after V lost 3 bases and J lost 8 bases. This CDR3 region has 14 residues. The CDR3 DNA reads as TGCGCCAGCAGCTCGAGCGGGACAGGGATCGAAGCTTTCTTT. This translates into CASSSSGTGIEAFF.

The chain has TRBV2 and TRBJ1-2; unclear D gene. This CDR3 is 12 amino acids long. Between the trimmed V and J ends, which lost 10 bases and 4 bases, there was a span of 13 bases. Per germline, CDR1 SNHLY and CDR2 FYNNEI. Here the CDR3 DNA reads TGTGCCACCTCACCGAAGAGCTATGGCTACACCTTC. This gives the protein CATSPKSYGYTF.

CDR3 in amino acids: CASSQVPRYEQYF. As DNA, the CDR3 is TGCGCCAGCAGCCAAGTCCCCCGCTACGAGCAGTACTTC. The chain employs TRBV4-1 and TRBJ2-7, with unresolved D. Germline lookup yields CDR1 MGHRA and CDR2 YSYEKL. The ends were cut back, 1 base at V and 3 bases at J, with 7 bases in the middle. This CDR3 comprises 13 residues.

This sequence joins TRBV2 and TRBJ2-3; D unresolved. V gave up 6 bases and J gave up 3 bases, with 10 bases separating them. CDR1 SNHLY and CDR2 FYNNEI come from the germline V gene. The CDR3 runs to 13 residues. CDR3 bases: TGTGCCAGCAGAGACCCGCGGACAGATACGCAGTATTTT. Its protein product is CASRDPRTDTQYF.

The sample holds one count of this clone. This chain joins TRBV7-9 and TRBJ2-2, with TRBD1 as a possible D gene (6 bases). Germline loops: CDR1 SEHNR, CDR2 FQNEAQ (reference sequence). CDR3 size: 15 residues. Trimming removed 1 base at V and 6 bases at J, with 12 bases between. The CDR3 DNA reads as TGTGCCAGCAGCTTAGATGCAGGGGTAGCCGGGGAGCTGTTTTTT. Its protein product is CASSLDAGVAGELFF.

This clone was detected only once. This chain links TRBV5-1 with TRBJ1-1, with D maybe TRBD1 (5 bases). Germline V gene sequence: CDR1 SGHRS, CDR2 YFSETQ. The CDR3 has 14 residues. The V end lost 0 bases, the J end lost 2 bases, and 8 bases lay between the germline ends. CDR3 DNA sequence: TGCGCCAGCAGCTTGGTTCAGGGAAACACTGAAGCTTTCTTT. Residues: CASSLVQGNTEAFF.

The chain recombines TRBV6-5 with TRBJ1-4; possible D gene TRBD1, 5 bases. Germline loops: CDR1 MNHEY, CDR2 SVGAGI. V lost 2 bases, J lost 8 bases, and 18 bases lay in between. This CDR3 has 16 amino acids. In nucleotides, the CDR3 is TGTGCCAGCAGTTACCAACCCCGGGGGAGATGGGAAAAACTGTTTTTT. Protein sequence: CASSYQPRGRWEKLFF.

The chain recombines TRBV5-1 with TRBJ1-3, with TRBD1 matching 9 bases. The CDR3 loop spans 20 amino acids. V shed 3 bases, J shed 1 base, and the junction held 17 bases outside the gene matches. The germline gives CDR1 SGHRS, CDR2 YFSETQ. The CDR3 DNA reads as TGCGCCAGCAGCTACTCAATCGCCCGGTGGACAGGGGAATCTGGAAACACCATATATTTT. Protein sequence: CASSYSIARWTGESGNTIYF.

The V call is TRBV7-2, the J call TRBJ1-1; 11 bases agree with TRBD1. Germline values: CDR1 SGHTA, CDR2 FQGNSA. The CDR3 is made up of 15 amino acids. The V gene end was trimmed by 7 bases and the J gene end by 6 bases; junction bases not matched to a gene: 10. The CDR3 DNA reads as TGTGCCAGCACCCGAGGGGGGACAGGGGGACCTGAAGCTTTCTTT. Amino acid sequence: CASTRGGTGGPEAFF.

The V and J genes are TRBV30 and TRBJ1-2; D is unresolved. This CDR3 region has 13 residues. Trimming took 0 bases from V and 6 from J, leaving 11 bases between them. Germline V CDR1 and CDR2: GTSNPN, SVGIG (reference sequence). CDR3 DNA: TGTGCCTGGAGTGTACAAACCCGGGATGGCTACACCTTC. It yields the protein CAWSVQTRDGYTF.